Following are 15 T cell receptor beta chains from one sample sequenced in a study of neurological immune-mediated disorders. A single record per CDR3 protein comes from TCRdb applying MiXCR to the 5' RACE reads. The data hold some 28,000 distinct CDR3 sequences, with less than 25% observed a single time. Material: CD4+ T cells from blood. These receptors originate from a man aged 50-59 years with HTLV-1-associated myelopathy (HAM/TSP).

This clonotype was seen ten or more times. This rearrangement joins TRBV5-1 to TRBJ2-7; TRBD2 aligns across 13 bases. Germline lookup yields CDR1 SGHRS and CDR2 YFSETQ. V shed 1 base, J shed 2 bases, and the junction held 0 bases outside the gene matches. The CDR3 runs 15 residues. The CDR3 nucleotides read TGCGCCAGCAGCTTGACTAGCGGGAGGGCCTACGAGCAGTACTTC. Residues: CASSLTSGRAYEQYF. The variable domain in full, completed from reference TRBV5-1 and TRBJ2-7, reads KAGVTQTPRYLIKTRGQQVTLSCSPISGHRSVSWYQQTPGQGLQFLFEYFSETQRNKGNFPGRFSGRQFSNSRSEMNVSTLELGDSALYLCASSLTSGRAYEQYFGPGTRLTVT.

Concerning this clonotype: This may come from a read error, since a much larger clone is one base off. This chain uses TRBV7-9 with TRBJ2-1, with D possibly being TRBD2 (5 bases). The germline V and J ends were trimmed by 4 bases and 4 bases, with 14 bases remaining between them. This CDR3 is built from 15 residues. Germline V CDR1 and CDR2: SEHNR, FQNEAQ (reference sequence). In DNA, the CDR3 is TGTGCCAGCAGCTCCCAGGAGGATGGTTACAATGAGCAGTTCTTC. This sequence encodes CASSSQEDGYNEQFF.

This clonotype has a count of ten or more. V gene TRBV15 combines with J gene TRBJ2-7, with TRBD1 matching over 12 bases. The CDR3 runs to 15 residues. The germline V gene encodes CDR1 LNHNV and CDR2 YYDKDF (reference sequence). Trimming took 1 base from V and 7 from J; bases not matched to a gene: 5. The CDR3: CATSRAGQGAWEQYF. DNA of the CDR3: TGTGCCACCAGCAGAGCGGGACAGGGGGCGTGGGAGCAGTACTTC.

Concerning this clonotype: One end of the junction is discordant with germline, which a read error may explain. The rearrangement uses TRBV27 and TRBJ1-2, with unresolved D. The CDR3 covers 13 residues. Germline V gene lookup returns CDR1 MNHEY and CDR2 SMNVEV (reference sequence). Written as DNA, the CDR3 is TGTGCCAGCAGACCGAGAGGCGGCTATGGCTACCCCTTT. As protein: CASRPRGGYGYPF.

A single count supports this clonotype. Being one base from a much bigger clone, this may be a read error. V gene TRBV20-1 combines with J gene TRBJ2-3, with D possibly being TRBD2 (6 bases). The CDR3 covers 14 residues. Per germline, CDR1 DFQATT and CDR2 SNEGSKA (reference sequence). Trimming took off 7 bases at V and 1 base at J, with 15 bases between the two ends. CDR3 loop: CSGGGGEGTDTQYF. CDR3 coding DNA: TGCAGTGGTGGGGGAGGTGAGGGCACAGATACGCAGTATTTT.

The chain has TRBV4-2 and TRBJ2-1; D not resolved. Looked up from germline, CDR1 is LGHNA and CDR2 is YNFKEQ. This CDR3 comprises 15 residues. Trimming removed 0 bases from V and 9 bases from J, with 15 bases in between. The CDR3 loop is CASSQEATVQVEQFF. CDR3 nucleotide sequence: TGTGCCAGCAGCCAAGAAGCCACCGTTCAGGTTGAGCAGTTCTTC.

The chain joins TRBV12-3 or TRBV12-4 to TRBJ2-3, with 11 nucleotides matching TRBD2. CDR3 length equals 14 residues. Trimming removed 6 bases from V and 3 bases from J; junction bases left unmatched: 2. The CDR3 bases are TGTGCCAGCAGAGTAGCGGGGGGGACAGATACGCAGTATTTT. Residues: CASRVAGGTDTQYF.

Remarks on this clonotype: Mismatch with germline at one junction end may stem from a read error. The V gene is TRBV12-3 or TRBV12-4, the J gene TRBJ2-1; 7 positions agree with TRBD2. CDR3 length equals 12 residues. CDR3 sequence (DNA): TGTGACAGCAGCGGGACCAGCGATGAGCAGTTCTTC. This codes for CDSSGTSDEQFF.

By share, this clonotype counts as medium-sized (0.01 to 0.1%). The chain joins TRBV7-8 to TRBJ1-6, with a tentative D call TRBD1 (5 bases). Per the germline V gene, CDR1 is SGHVS and CDR2 is FQNEAQ. The length of the CDR3 is 15 residues. The V gene lost 0 bases and the J gene lost 5 bases, with 8 bases spanning the gap. The chain's CDR3 is CASSLADRNNSPLHF. CDR3 in DNA: TGTGCCAGCAGCTTAGCCGACAGAAATAATTCACCCCTCCACTTT.

This clonotype has ten or more counts. The genes are TRBV7-9 and TRBJ1-2; 7 bases match TRBD1. Looked up from germline, CDR1 is SEHNR and CDR2 is FQNEAQ (reference sequence). The CDR3 runs 14 residues. Unmatched junction bases numbered 8, after V lost 6 bases and J lost 4 bases. The CDR3 spells CASRPQGGSYGYTF. CDR3 in DNA: TGTGCCAGCAGGCCTCAGGGGGGGAGCTATGGCTACACCTTC.

This clonotype was counted at least ten times. The V gene is TRBV5-1, the J gene TRBJ2-5; no definite D call. V was clipped by 1 base and J by 2 bases, with 9 bases between them. This CDR3 has 14 amino acids. CDR1 and CDR2 from the germline V gene are SGHRS and YFSETQ. The CDR3 nucleotides are TGCGCCAGCAGCTTGTCTCCGGAACAAGAGACCCAGTACTTC. It encodes CASSLSPEQETQYF.

This clonotype was counted ten times or more. The chain combines TRBV27 with TRBJ1-1, with D possibly TRBD1 on 6 matching bases. Germline V gene lookup returns CDR1 MNHEY and CDR2 SMNVEV (reference sequence). V lost 7 bases to trimming and J lost 1 base, with 10 bases between them. This CDR3 has 13 amino acids. The CDR3 spells CASNTGKNTEAFF. CDR3 sequence (DNA): TGTGCCAGCAATACAGGGAAGAACACTGAAGCTTTCTTT.

The chain has TRBV20-1 and TRBJ2-3; TRBD2 agrees at 12 bases. V lost 4 bases and J lost 2; bases outside the gene matches: 4. Germline V gene lookup returns CDR1 DFQATT and CDR2 SNEGSKA (reference sequence). This CDR3 spans 15 amino acids. CDR3 nucleotide sequence: TGCAGTGCTACACTAGCGGGGGGCGACACAGATACGCAGTATTTT. Its translation is CSATLAGGDTDTQYF.

This clonotype was counted ten times or more. This chain joins TRBV2 and TRBJ1-1; D gene uncertain. Germline V gene data show CDR1 as SNHLY and CDR2 as FYNNEI. V was trimmed by 6 bases and J by 2 bases, leaving 10 bases between them. CDR3 length: 13 amino acids. CDR3 sequence: CASSVDTNTEAFF. Here the CDR3 DNA reads TGTGCCAGCAGCGTAGACACCAACACTGAAGCTTTCTTT. The entire variable domain, with the rest obtained from reference TRBV2 and TRBJ1-1, is as follows: EPEVTQTPSHQVTQMGQEVILRCVPISNHLYFYWYRQILGQKVEFLVSFYNNEISEKSEIFDDQFSVERPDGSNFTLKIRSTKLEDSAMYFCASSVDTNTEAFFGQGTRLTVV.

This clonotype was recorded many times. V gene TRBV3-1 combines with J gene TRBJ1-1, with a possible D match to TRBD1 (5 bases). The CDR3 has 15 residues. Looked up from germline, CDR1 is LGHDT and CDR2 is YNNKEL (reference sequence). Trimming left V 3 bases short and J 1 base short, with 12 bases between. The DNA for the CDR3 is TGTGCCAGCAGCCAGGGGTTCGGGGGGAACACTGAAGCTTTCTTT. This sequence encodes CASSQGFGGNTEAFF.